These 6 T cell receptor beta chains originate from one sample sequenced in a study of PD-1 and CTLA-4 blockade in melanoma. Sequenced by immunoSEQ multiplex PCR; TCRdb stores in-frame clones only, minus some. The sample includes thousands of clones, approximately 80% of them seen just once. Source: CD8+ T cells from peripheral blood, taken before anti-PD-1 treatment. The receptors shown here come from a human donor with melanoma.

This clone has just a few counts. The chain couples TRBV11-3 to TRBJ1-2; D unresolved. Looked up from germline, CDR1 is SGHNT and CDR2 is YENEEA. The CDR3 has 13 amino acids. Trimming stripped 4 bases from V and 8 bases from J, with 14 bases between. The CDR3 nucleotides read TGTGCCAGCAGCTCGCCGGGCGCAACAGGCTACACCTTC. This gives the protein CASSSPGATGYTF.

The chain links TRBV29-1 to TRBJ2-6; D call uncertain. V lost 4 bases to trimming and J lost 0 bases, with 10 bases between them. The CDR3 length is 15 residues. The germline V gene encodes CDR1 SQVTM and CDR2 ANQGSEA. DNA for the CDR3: TGCAGCGTTGTGGACCCCCTCTCTGGGGCCAACGTCCTGACTTTC. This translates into CSVVDPLSGANVLTF.

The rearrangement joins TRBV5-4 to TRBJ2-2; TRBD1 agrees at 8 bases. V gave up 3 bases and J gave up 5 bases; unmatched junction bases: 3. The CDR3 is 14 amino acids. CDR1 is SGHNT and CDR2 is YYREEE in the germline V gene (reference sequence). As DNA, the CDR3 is TGTGCCAGCAGCTATCGACAGGGGACCGGGGAGCTGTTTTTT. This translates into CASSYRQGTGELFF.

The CDR3 DNA sequence: TGCGCCAGCAGCCCTCGGTTTTTGACGGAGGATAGGGACACTGAAGCTTTCTTT. Translation: CASSPRFLTEDRDTEAFF. The rearrangement uses TRBV5-1 and TRBJ1-1, with D unclear. Per germline, CDR1 SGHRS and CDR2 YFSETQ. Trimming removed 4 bases at V and 3 bases at J, with 25 bases between. This CDR3 comprises 18 residues.

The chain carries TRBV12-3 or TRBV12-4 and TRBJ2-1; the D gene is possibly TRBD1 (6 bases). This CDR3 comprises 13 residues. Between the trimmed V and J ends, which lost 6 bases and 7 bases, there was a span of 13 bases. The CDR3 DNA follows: TGTGCCAGCAGCCCACAGGGTATGAATGAGCAGTTCTTC. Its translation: CASSPQGMNEQFF.

CDR3 bases: TGTGCCAGCAGTTACTCGATGCAGGGGTTCTACGAGCAGTACTTC. Its translation is CASSYSMQGFYEQYF. The V and J genes are TRBV6-5 and TRBJ2-7, with a tentative D call TRBD1 (6 bases). Looked up from germline, CDR1 is MNHEY and CDR2 is SVGAGI. V lost 0 bases to trimming and J lost 3 bases, with 12 bases between them. The CDR3 has 15 amino acids.